These 27 T cell receptor beta chains originate from one sample sequenced in a study of spatial heterogeneity in lung cancer. Each CDR3 protein gets one entry after TCRdb re-called the 5' RACE reads with MiXCR. The repertoire holds about 48,000 distinct CDR3 sequences, with roughly 5.2% as singletons. Time point indicated: sample taken at primary tumor resection. Here the sequenced sample was PBMCs, taken at surgery. Receptors were obtained from a male donor with early-stage non-small cell lung cancer.

About this clonotype itself: At one end, the junction sequence differs from germline, possibly due to a read error. V gene TRBV28 combines with J gene TRBJ2-1, with 11 bases identical to TRBD2. Germline assignment: CDR1 MDHEN and CDR2 SYDVKM. This CDR3 contains 14 residues. The CDR3 sequence: CASSSGTSGTGGLF. DNA for the CDR3: TGTGCCAGCAGTTCCGGGACTAGCGGTACGGGGGGGCTCTTC.

At least ten counts were recorded for this clonotype. The CDR3 bases are TGTGCCAGCAGCGGGACAGATGGAAACACCATATATTTT. Residues: CASSGTDGNTIYF. The V and J genes are TRBV12-3 or TRBV12-4 and TRBJ1-3, with 7 bases aligning to TRBD1. CDR3 size: 13 residues. The V gene end was trimmed by 6 bases and the J gene end by 3 bases; junction bases not matched to a gene: 2.

The chain recombines TRBV3-1 with TRBJ2-3; 8 positions agree with TRBD2. The length of the CDR3 is 15 residues. Germline-derived CDR1 and CDR2 are LGHDT and YNNKEL (reference sequence). V was pared by 4 bases and J by 3 bases, with 6 bases of the junction left unmatched. CDR3 nucleotide sequence: TGTGCCAGCAGCCTAGGCCCGGGAGGGACAGATACGCAGTATTTT. Its translation: CASSLGPGGTDTQYF.

This clonotype appeared many times. The chain recombines TRBV3-1 with TRBJ1-3, with 8 bases that match TRBD1. From germline, CDR1 is LGHDT and CDR2 YNNKEL (reference sequence). V shed 3 bases and J 4 bases; nucleotides not matched to a gene: 8. The CDR3 has 16 amino acids. CDR3 sequence: CASSHIAGGEGNTIYF. CDR3 DNA: TGTGCCAGCAGCCATATTGCAGGGGGCGAAGGAAACACCATATATTTT. Looking up the rest from reference TRBV3-1 and TRBJ1-3 gives the full variable domain: DTAVSQTPKYLVTQMGNDKSIKCEQNLGHDTMYWYKQDSKKFLKIMFSYNNKELIINETVPNRFSPKSPDKAHLNLHINSLELGDSAVYFCASSHIAGGEGNTIYFGEGSWLTVV.

The sample holds many counts of this clonotype. The V and J genes are TRBV7-2 and TRBJ1-5; weak D call: TRBD1 (6 bases). The length of the CDR3 is 13 residues. V lost 5 bases, J lost 4 bases, and 9 bases lay in between. The V gene's germline CDR1 is SGHTA and CDR2 FQGNSA. The CDR3 nucleotides read TGTGCCAGCAGCATCGACAGGAATCAGCCCCAGCATTTT. This encodes CASSIDRNQPQHF.

This clonotype occurred a few times. This chain connects TRBV20-1 to TRBJ2-1, with no clear D. Deletions cut 6 bases from V and 5 bases from J, with 23 bases between. CDR1 and CDR2 (germline): DFQATT, SNEGSKA (reference sequence). CDR3 length: 16 residues. The CDR3 coding sequence is TGCAGTGCCACCAACCCCGACCCCCGACGAAACAATGAGCAGTTCTTC. Translation gives CSATNPDPRRNNEQFF.

As concerns this clonotype: A clone one base away is much larger, so this may be a read error. The rearrangement joins TRBV27 to TRBJ2-7; D remains ambiguous. The CDR3 is 17 residues long. From germline, CDR1 is MNHEY and CDR2 SMNVEV (reference sequence). This CDR3 is CASSFVSSLDRPYELYF. The CDR3 coding sequence is TGTGCCAGCAGTTTTGTCTCTAGTCTAGACCGCCCCTACGAGCTGTACTTC.

This clonotype was counted at least ten times. The chain recombines TRBV5-6 with TRBJ2-3; 10 bases are shared with TRBD2. Germline lookup yields CDR1 SGHDT and CDR2 YYEEEE. The CDR3 has 16 residues. J was trimmed by 5 bases and V by 1 base; bases with no gene match: 7. CDR3 region: CASSLRSSGSKDTQYF. In DNA form, the CDR3 reads TGTGCCAGCAGCTTGAGATCTAGCGGGAGTAAAGATACGCAGTATTTT.

This clonotype came up many times. The chain employs TRBV7-2 and TRBJ2-1; no clear D gene. The CDR3 has 13 residues. Germline V gene data show CDR1 as SGHTA and CDR2 as FQGNSA. V lost 6 bases and J 9 bases, leaving 15 bases between the germline ends. Here the CDR3 reads CASSQGVQAEQFF. The CDR3 DNA sequence: TGTGCCAGCAGTCAAGGAGTCCAGGCTGAGCAGTTCTTC. Full variable domain (remainder filled in from reference TRBV7-2 and TRBJ2-1): GAGVSQSPSNKVTEKGKDVELRCDPISGHTALYWYRQSLGQGLEFLIYFQGNSAPDKSGLPSDRFSAERTGGSVSTLTIQRTQQEDSAVYLCASSQGVQAEQFFGPGTRLTVL.

This clonotype was seen many times. The V gene is TRBV6-4, the J gene TRBJ2-2; D gene uncertain. Germline loops: CDR1 MRHNA, CDR2 SNTAGT. V was shortened by 6 bases and J by 5 bases, with 10 bases between the two germline ends. CDR3 length: 13 residues. The CDR3 DNA sequence: TGTGCCAGCAGAGCAAGTTTAACCGGGGAGCTGTTTTTT. Protein sequence: CASRASLTGELFF.

At least ten counts were recorded for this clonotype. This sequence joins TRBV9 and TRBJ1-2, with D hard to call. Per the germline V gene, CDR1 is SGDLS and CDR2 is YYNGEE. Trimming left V 0 bases short and J 8 bases short, with 8 bases between. The CDR3 extends over 12 amino acids. The CDR3 region is CASSVAQSGYTF. For the CDR3, the DNA is TGTGCCAGCAGCGTAGCTCAGTCGGGCTACACCTTC.

This clonotype was detected many times. The chain employs TRBV18 and TRBJ2-2; weak D call: TRBD1 (5 bases). Per germline, CDR1 KGHSH and CDR2 LQKENI. The CDR3 spans 13 residues. V lost 6 bases and J lost 7, with 12 bases in between. The CDR3 DNA follows: TGTGCCAGCTCGGAGAGAGGACACGGGGAGCTGTTTTTT. Encoded protein: CASSERGHGELFF.

This clonotype was seen repeatedly, ten times or more. This chain joins TRBV4-2 and TRBJ2-5; D gene ambiguous. The V end was cut by 0 bases, the J end by 1 base, with 9 bases between. CDR1 is LGHNA, CDR2 YNFKEQ, per germline. This CDR3 has 15 amino acids. The CDR3 DNA reads as TGTGCCAGCAGCCAAGATCGGAACAGCCAAGAGACCCAGTACTTC. Translating gives CASSQDRNSQETQYF.

This clonotype was seen ten or more times. CDR3 nucleotides: TGCGCCAGCAGCTTTTTCGCGGGAGGGGAGACCCAGTACTTC. Protein product: CASSFFAGGETQYF. The gene calls are TRBV5-1 and TRBJ2-5; 9 nucleotides match TRBD2. Per germline, CDR1 SGHRS and CDR2 YFSETQ. This CDR3 has 14 residues. V lost 2 bases and J lost 5; bases outside the gene matches: 4.

This clonotype was recorded many times. The chain combines TRBV28 with TRBJ1-2; tentative D call: TRBD1 (5 bases). Germline-derived CDR1 and CDR2 are MDHEN and SYDVKM. This CDR3 comprises 12 residues. V was cut by 10 bases and J by 4 bases, with 13 bases left in between. This CDR3 is CATVDKSYGYTF. DNA for the CDR3: TGTGCCACTGTGGACAAGAGCTATGGCTACACCTTC.

This clonotype was picked up many times. The rearrangement links TRBV4-1 to TRBJ2-5; D is undetermined. Germline V lookup: CDR1 MGHRA, CDR2 YSYEKL. The V gene lost 1 base and the J gene lost 5 bases, with 14 bases spanning the gap. The CDR3 totals 15 residues. CDR3 in DNA: TGCGCCAGCAGCCAAGGGAACCTCGTTCGGGAGACCCAGTACTTC. Translation: CASSQGNLVRETQYF.

There are many counts of this clonotype. The J gene is TRBJ1-1, the V gene TRBV6-1, with D hard to call. Germline V CDR1 and CDR2: MNHNS, SASEGT. The V end was cut by 8 bases, the J end by 3 bases, with 13 bases between. The CDR3 covers 13 residues. The CDR3 coding sequence is TGTGCCAGCGGCATACTACTGGACACTGAAGCTTTCTTT. Its protein is CASGILLDTEAFF.

V usage is TRBV4-1 and J usage is TRBJ2-7, with 10 positions matching TRBD2. V was clipped by 0 bases and J by 1 base; unmatched bases: 6. Germline CDR1 MGHRA, CDR2 YSYEKL. CDR3 size: 17 residues. CDR3 nucleotides: TGCGCCAGCAGCCAAGAGTGGACTAGCGGATTATCCTACGAGCAGTACTTC. Amino acid sequence: CASSQEWTSGLSYEQYF.

Relative to its sample, this clonotype is medium-sized. The chain has TRBV28 and TRBJ2-6, with no clear D. The CDR3 extends over 18 amino acids. V lost 4 bases and J lost 0, with 16 bases in between. Germline CDR1 MDHEN, CDR2 SYDVKM. CDR3 amino acids: CASSSDPRSASGANVLTF. CDR3 bases: TGTGCCAGCAGTTCGGATCCACGATCGGCCTCTGGGGCCAACGTCCTGACTTTC.

The table lists this clonotype with many counts. V gene TRBV5-1 combines with J gene TRBJ2-4; weak D call: TRBD1 (5 bases). CDR1 and CDR2 from the germline V gene are SGHRS and YFSETQ. Trimming pared 1 base from V and 1 base from J, leaving 6 bases between. This CDR3 is built from 14 residues. The CDR3 coding sequence is TGCGCCAGCAGCTTGTCAGGGGCCAAAAACATTCAGTACTTC. Its translation: CASSLSGAKNIQYF.

This clonotype was seen a few times. The rearrangement links TRBV20-1 to TRBJ2-5; TRBD1 matches 7 bases. CDR1 is DFQATT and CDR2 is SNEGSKA in the germline V gene (reference sequence). CDR3 length equals 13 residues. The J segment lost 5 bases and the V segment lost 5 bases, leaving 8 bases of the junction unmatched. The CDR3 sequence is CSASGQPPETQYF. For the CDR3, the DNA is TGCAGTGCTTCGGGACAGCCTCCTGAGACCCAGTACTTC.

This clonotype was seen at least ten times. V is TRBV29-1 and J is TRBJ1-3; tentative D call: TRBD1 (5 bases). CDR3 length equals 15 residues. Germline CDR1 reads SQVTM; CDR2 reads ANQGSEA. Trimming took off 4 bases at V and 3 bases at J, with 16 bases between the two ends. CDR3 sequence: CSVVDTGIGGNTIYF. The DNA of the CDR3 is TGCAGCGTTGTCGATACAGGAATCGGTGGAAACACCATATATTTT.

This clonotype was detected ten times or more. This sequence joins TRBV7-9 and TRBJ2-1; tentatively, D is TRBD2 (5 bases). Germline assignment: CDR1 SEHNR and CDR2 FQNEAQ (reference sequence). With 5 bases removed from V and 8 bases from J, the gap between germline ends came to 25 bases. The CDR3 contains 17 residues. CDR3 region: CASSPFRSAASGDEQFF. The CDR3 bases are TGTGCCAGCAGCCCCTTCAGGAGCGCCGCATCCGGGGATGAGCAGTTCTTC.

This clonotype was counted many times. The chain couples TRBV9 to TRBJ2-7, with 10 bases lining up with TRBD2. The ends lost 1 base at V and 6 bases at J; junction bases unmatched: 4. Germline CDR1 SGDLS, CDR2 YYNGEE. CDR3 length: 14 residues. DNA of the CDR3: TGTGCCAGCAGCGTAACAGCGGGAGGGGGCGAGCAGTACTTC. Residues: CASSVTAGGGEQYF.

This clonotype was detected many times. This chain uses TRBV9 with TRBJ2-1; D is possibly TRBD2 (5 bases). This CDR3 comprises 14 residues. The germline CDR1 and CDR2 sequences are SGDLS and YYNGEE. V was shortened by 3 bases and J by 8 bases, with 15 bases between the two germline ends. For the CDR3, the DNA is TGTGCCAGCAGCGGGGAACTAGTACTCGATGAGCAGTTCTTC. It translates to CASSGELVLDEQFF.

This clonotype appeared many times. The rearrangement uses TRBV10-3 and TRBJ2-1; no clear D gene. This CDR3 has 11 residues. V was clipped by 4 bases and J by 9 bases, with 7 bases between them. Germline values: CDR1 ENHRY, CDR2 SYGVKD. The CDR3 coding sequence is TGTGCCATCAGTGGAACAGCTGAGCAGTTCTTC. This sequence encodes CAISGTAEQFF.

In the case of this clonotype: A much more abundant neighbour one base away suggests this may be a read error. The conserved phenylalanine or tryptophan is not found at the CDR3 terminus, so this likely reflects a read error. This sequence joins TRBV7-2 and TRBJ2-5; tentatively, D is TRBD1 (5 bases). V lost 5 bases, J lost 4 bases, and 8 bases lay in between. Germline CDR1 and CDR2: SGHTA and FQGNSA. This CDR3 is 12 amino acids long. The CDR3 loop reads CASSPQGETQYL. For the CDR3, the DNA is TGTGCCAGCAGCCCTCAGGGAGAGACCCAGTACCTC.